Presented here are 12 T cell receptor beta chains from one specimen sequenced in a study of blood T cell repertoires in COVID-19. Assay: immunoSEQ multiplex PCR; the TCRdb copy retains only in-frame clones and omits some. Found here are about 54,000 clones, around nine tenths of them singletons; the top ten hold about 8.6%. The sample was peripheral blood. These receptors were obtained from a woman aged 40 to 49 with active COVID-19.

The rearrangement uses TRBV6-5 and TRBJ1-2; a weak D match, TRBD1 (5 bases). Germline CDR1 reads MNHEY; CDR2 reads SVGAGI. Trimming took 8 bases from V and 3 from J, leaving 13 bases between them. The CDR3 contains 13 residues. This CDR3 reads CASVSTGYYGYTF. The CDR3 DNA sequence: TGTGCCAGCGTTTCTACAGGTTACTATGGCTACACCTTC.

The gene calls are TRBV6-5 and TRBJ1-4; D is unresolved. The CDR3 consists of 15 residues. V was pared by 5 bases and J by 0 bases, with 10 bases between. The germline V gene encodes CDR1 MNHEY and CDR2 SVGAGI. This CDR3 is CASSQRTPTNEKLFF. The CDR3 DNA sequence: TGTGCCAGCAGTCAACGGACTCCAACTAATGAAAAACTGTTTTTT.

The gene calls are TRBV4-1 and TRBJ2-1; tentative D call: TRBD1 (5 bases). CDR1 is MGHRA and CDR2 is YSYEKL in the germline V gene. Between the trimmed V and J ends, which lost 1 base and 12 bases, there was a span of 10 bases. This CDR3 spans 12 amino acids. CDR3 sequence (DNA): TGCGCCAGCAGCCAAGCGCAGGGCGTGCAGTTCTTC. Its translation: CASSQAQGVQFF.

The rearrangement joins TRBV7-3 to TRBJ2-1; 7 bases agree with TRBD2. This CDR3 comprises 15 residues. The trim removed 5 bases at V and 2 bases at J, leaving 6 bases unmatched. The germline V gene has CDR1 SGHTA and CDR2 FQGTGA. The CDR3 DNA follows: TGTGCCAGCAGCCCATCGGGGGGAACCTACAATGAGCAGTTCTTC. Amino acids: CASSPSGGTYNEQFF.

The genes are TRBV5-5 and TRBJ1-3; D is unclear. Trimming took 4 bases from V and 2 from J, leaving 16 bases between them. Germline assignment: CDR1 SGHKS and CDR2 YYEKEE (reference sequence). This CDR3 region has 16 residues. CDR3 region: CASSQNAPPAGNTIYF. The CDR3 nucleotides are TGTGCCAGCAGCCAAAACGCCCCGCCGGCTGGAAACACCATATATTTT.

This chain links TRBV7-8 with TRBJ1-3; TRBD1 matches at 7 bases. Looked up from germline, CDR1 is SGHVS and CDR2 is FQNEAQ. V shed 5 bases and J 4 bases; nucleotides not matched to a gene: 8. There are 15 residues in the CDR3. CDR3 loop: CASSPTGVSGNTIYF. CDR3 coding DNA: TGTGCCAGCAGCCCCACAGGGGTCTCAGGAAACACCATATATTTT.

A few counts support this clone. The chain joins TRBV19 to TRBJ1-4; D perhaps matches TRBD1 (6 bases). This CDR3 is 14 amino acids long. V lost 4 bases to trimming and J lost 4 bases, with 10 bases between them. Germline V CDR1 and CDR2: LNHDA, SQIVND (reference sequence). DNA of the CDR3: TGTGCCAGTAGTAGGAGAGGGGGTAATGAAAAACTGTTTTTT. Translation gives CASSRRGGNEKLFF.

The chain links TRBV25-1 to TRBJ2-1; D is ambiguous. The CDR3 is 12 amino acids. Deletions cut 5 bases from V and 5 bases from J, with 7 bases between. Germline lookup yields CDR1 MGHDK and CDR2 SYGVNS. The CDR3 loop is CASSPPDNEQFF. The CDR3 bases are TGTGCCAGCAGTCCCCCAGACAATGAGCAGTTCTTC.

DNA for the CDR3: TGTGCCAGCAGCCAAGTGAGTCGGAGCTCCTACAATGAGCAGTTCTTC. This sequence encodes CASSQVSRSSYNEQFF. The chain has TRBV4-2 and TRBJ2-1, with D unclear. Per germline, CDR1 LGHNA and CDR2 YNFKEQ. The CDR3 runs 16 residues. V was clipped by 1 base and J by 0 bases, with 10 bases between them.

The chain has TRBV6-5 and TRBJ1-2, with TRBD1 matching 7 bases. Germline assignment: CDR1 MNHEY and CDR2 SVGAGI. The CDR3 is made up of 15 amino acids. The ends lost 2 bases at V and 7 bases at J; junction bases unmatched: 10. CDR3 region: CASSYATTGTAGYTF. CDR3 DNA: TGTGCCAGCAGTTACGCAACAACCGGGACAGCTGGCTACACCTTC.

The V and J genes are TRBV18 and TRBJ2-2; TRBD1 agrees at 10 bases. CDR1 and CDR2 (germline): KGHSH, LQKENI. There are 15 residues in the CDR3. With V trimmed by 3 bases and J by 4 bases, 2 bases remained unmatched. The DNA for the CDR3 is TGTGCCAGCTCACCCGGGACAGGGGCCACCGGGGAGCTGTTTTTT. Its protein is CASSPGTGATGELFF.

The rearrangement joins TRBV6-1 to TRBJ2-7; D remains ambiguous. CDR1 MNHNS and CDR2 SASEGT come from the germline V gene. The ends were cut back, 1 base at V and 3 bases at J, with 7 bases in the middle. CDR3 length: 13 amino acids. Here the CDR3 DNA reads TGTGCCAGCAGTGAAGGACTCCTCTACGAGCAGTACTTC. Its protein is CASSEGLLYEQYF.